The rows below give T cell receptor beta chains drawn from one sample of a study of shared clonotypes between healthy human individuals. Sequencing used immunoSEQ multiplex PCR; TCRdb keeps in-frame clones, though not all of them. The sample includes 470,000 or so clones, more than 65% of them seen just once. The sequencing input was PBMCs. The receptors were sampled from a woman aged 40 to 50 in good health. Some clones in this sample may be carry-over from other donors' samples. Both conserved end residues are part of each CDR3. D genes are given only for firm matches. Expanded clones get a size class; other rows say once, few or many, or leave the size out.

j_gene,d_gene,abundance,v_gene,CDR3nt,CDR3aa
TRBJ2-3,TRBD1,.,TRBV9,TGTGCCAGCAGCGTAGCTATGGGACAGGCAACAGATACGCAGTATTTT,CASSVAMGQATDTQYF
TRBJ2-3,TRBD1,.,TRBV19,TGTGCCAGTAGTATGCTCGGGACAGACGGCACAGATACGCAGTATTTT,CASSMLGTDGTDTQYF
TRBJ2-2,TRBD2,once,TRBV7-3,TGTGCCAGCAGCTTACAGGGAGGGTCCGGGGAGCTGTTTTTT,CASSLQGGSGELFF
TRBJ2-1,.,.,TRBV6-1,TGTGCCAGCAGCCGGGCTAGTTGGCCTTACAATGAGCAGTTCTTC,CASSRASWPYNEQFF
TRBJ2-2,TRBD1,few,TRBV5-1,TGCGCCAGCAGCCCGTCACAGGGGGGCGGGGAGCTGTTTTTT,CASSPSQGGGELFF
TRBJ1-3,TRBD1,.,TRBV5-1,TGCGCCAGCAGCGTTGCAGGACAGGGGGACACCATATATTTT,CASSVAGQGDTIYF
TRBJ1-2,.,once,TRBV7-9,TGTGCCAGCAGCTTAGATCAGCTCTATGGCTACACCTTC,CASSLDQLYGYTF
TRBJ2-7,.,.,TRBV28,TGTGCCAGCTCGGGACCGCTCTACGAGCAGTACTTC,CASSGPLYEQYF
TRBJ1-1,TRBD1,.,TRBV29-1,TGCAGCGCCCGGAGGGGGACAGGGGGCACTGAAGCTTTCTTT,CSARRGTGGTEAFF
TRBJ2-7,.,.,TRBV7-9,TGTGCCAGCAGCTTAGCGGGCAGACCTACCTACGAGCAGTACTTC,CASSLAGRPTYEQYF
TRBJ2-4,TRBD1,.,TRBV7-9,TGTGCCAGCAGCCTTTCCCGGACAGGGAGCACTCAGTACTTC,CASSLSRTGSTQYF
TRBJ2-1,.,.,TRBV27,TGTGCCAGCAGTGGAGGGGTTCGACGGGAGCAGTTCTTC,CASSGGVRREQFF
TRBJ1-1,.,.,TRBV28,TGTGCCAGCAGTTTTTCGGAACCCTGGGGAGCTTTCTTT,CASSFSEPWGAFF
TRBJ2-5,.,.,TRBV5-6,TGTGCCAGCAGCTTACAGTATGCGTGGGAGACCCAGTACTTC,CASSLQYAWETQYF
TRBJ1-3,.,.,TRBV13,TGTGCCAGCAGCCCAGGGTCTGGAAACACCATATATTTT,CASSPGSGNTIYF
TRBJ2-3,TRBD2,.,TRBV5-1,TGCGCCAGCAGCTTGGCCGAGTGGACTAGCGGGAGGCTGCCTTTGGGCTCCGATACGCAGTATTTT,CASSLAEWTSGRLPLGSDTQYF
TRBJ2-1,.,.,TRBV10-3,TGTGCCATCATGGGCGGAGGCAATGAGCAGTTCTTC,CAIMGGGNEQFF
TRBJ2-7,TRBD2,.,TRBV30,TGTGCCTGGAGCGGGGGGACCACCTACGAGCAGTACTTC,CAWSGGTTYEQYF
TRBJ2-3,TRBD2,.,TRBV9,TGTGCCAGCAGCCTAAGGACTAGCGGTAGCACAGATACGCAGTATTTT,CASSLRTSGSTDTQYF
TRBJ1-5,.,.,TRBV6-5,TGTGCCAGCAGTTACTCCCTCTATCAGCCCCAGCATTTT,CASSYSLYQPQHF
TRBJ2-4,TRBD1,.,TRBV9,TGTGCCAGCAGCGTAGAGGGACAGGGGGCGAACATTCAGTACTTC,CASSVEGQGANIQYF
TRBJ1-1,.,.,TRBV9,TGTGCCAGCAGCGTAGGCCCGGCGGACACTGAAGCTTTCTTT,CASSVGPADTEAFF
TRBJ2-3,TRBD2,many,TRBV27,TGTGCCAGCAGTTTATCCATGCTAGCGGGAGTCTTAACAGATACGCAGTATTTT,CASSLSMLAGVLTDTQYF
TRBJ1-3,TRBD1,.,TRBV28,TGTGCCAGCAACTTGCGACAGGGGGAAAATCGTTTAGGCTCTGGAAACACCATATATTTT,CASNLRQGENRLGSGNTIYF
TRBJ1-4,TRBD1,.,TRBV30,TGTGCCTGGAGTTGGACAGGGGGAAATGAAAAACTGTTTTTT,CAWSWTGGNEKLFF
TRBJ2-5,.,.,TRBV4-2,TGTGCCAGCAGCCCCAGACAGGGAGGAGAGACCCAGTACTTC,CASSPRQGGETQYF
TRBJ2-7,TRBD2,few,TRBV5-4,TGTGCCAGCAGCTTGCGTCTAGCGGGAGTTGCCTACGAGCAGTACTTC,CASSLRLAGVAYEQYF
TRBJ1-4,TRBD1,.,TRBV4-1,TGCGCCAGCAGCCAATCCGGGACAGGGCATTTCGGTGAAAAACTGTTTTTT,CASSQSGTGHFGEKLFF
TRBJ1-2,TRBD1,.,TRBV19,TGTGCCAGTACCCTCAGGACAGGAGACTATGGCTACACCTTC,CASTLRTGDYGYTF
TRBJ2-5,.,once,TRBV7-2,TGTGCCAGCAGCTTAGCGATGGGAGAGACCCAGTACTTC,CASSLAMGETQYF
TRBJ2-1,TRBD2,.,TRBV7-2,TGTGCCAGCAGCCTGACTAGCGGGAGTAACAATGAGCAGTTCTTC,CASSLTSGSNNEQFF
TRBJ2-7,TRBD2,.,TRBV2,TGTGCCAGCAGGCAGGGACTAGCGGGAGTAAACGAGCAGTACTTC,CASRQGLAGVNEQYF
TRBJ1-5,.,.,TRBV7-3,TGTGCCAGCAGACCCGACAGTCTCAATCAGCCCCAGCATTTT,CASRPDSLNQPQHF
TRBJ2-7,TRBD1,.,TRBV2,TGTGCCAGCAGGGGACAGGGAATCTCCTACGAGCAGTACTTC,CASRGQGISYEQYF
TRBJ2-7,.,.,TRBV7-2,TGTGCCAGCAGCTTAGCTGGGGGGAGGAACGAGCAGTACTTC,CASSLAGGRNEQYF
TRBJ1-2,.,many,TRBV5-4,TGTGCCAGCAGCTTGCTTCTGGGGAATGGCTACACCTTC,CASSLLLGNGYTF
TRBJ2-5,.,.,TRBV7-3,TGTGCCAGCAGCTCGGGGATGCAAGAGACCCAGTACTTC,CASSSGMQETQYF
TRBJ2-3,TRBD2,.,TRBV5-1,TGCGCCAGCAGCTTGTGGTCCGGGAGGGCTGAAGATACGCAGTATTTT,CASSLWSGRAEDTQYF
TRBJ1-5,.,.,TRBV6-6,TGTGCCAGCAAGGTAGCTGGGCAGCCCCAGCATTTT,CASKVAGQPQHF
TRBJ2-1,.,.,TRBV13,TGTGCCAGCAGCTCCCTATACAATGAGCAGTTCTTC,CASSSLYNEQFF
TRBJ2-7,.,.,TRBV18,TGTGCCAGCTCACCCACGGGGGACGAGCAGTACTTC,CASSPTGDEQYF
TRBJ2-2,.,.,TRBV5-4,TGTGCCAGCAGCTTGGGACAGACGAACACCGGGGAGCTGTTTTTT,CASSLGQTNTGELFF
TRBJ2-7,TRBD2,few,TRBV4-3,TGCGCCAGCAGCCAAGATAGAGGTTCTAGCGGGTTACCAGACGAGCAGTACTTC,CASSQDRGSSGLPDEQYF
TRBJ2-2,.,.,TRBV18,TGTGCCAGCTCACCACCCTCCCGGGACCCCCGGGAAAACACCGGGGAGCTGTTTTTT,CASSPPSRDPRENTGELFF
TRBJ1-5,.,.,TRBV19,TGTGCCAGTAGCCACGTAGGGGTTCAGCCCCAGCATTTT,CASSHVGVQPQHF
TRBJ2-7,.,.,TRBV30,TGTGCCTGGAGTGCAACCCTAAAGTGGGAGTCTTCCTACGAGCAGTACTTC,CAWSATLKWESSYEQYF
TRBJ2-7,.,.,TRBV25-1,TGTGCCAGCAGGGGAACAGGTTCCCACTACGAGCAGTACTTC,CASRGTGSHYEQYF
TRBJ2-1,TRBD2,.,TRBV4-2,TGTGCCAGCAGCCAAGGGACTAGTGAGTCCTACAATGAGCAGTTCTTC,CASSQGTSESYNEQFF
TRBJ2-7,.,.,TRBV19,TGTGCCAGTAGTATAGATGGCAGGCCAACCTACGAGCAGTACTTC,CASSIDGRPTYEQYF
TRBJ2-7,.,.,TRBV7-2,TGTGCCAGCACGGGGGGCTACTCCTACGAGCAGTACTTC,CASTGGYSYEQYF